Shown below are 4 T cell receptor beta chains from a single sample sequenced in a study of tumor-infiltrating lymphocytes in primary liver carcinoma. With a constant-region primer, TCR beta cDNA was made from approximately 450 ng of total RNA. Libraries for TCR beta were built through three nested multiplex PCR rounds, which together made up a slightly modified ARM-PCR procedure. Running 9 to 11 cycles apiece, the first two PCR rounds relied on TRBV1-TRBV30 forward primers together with a C-beta reverse primer. TCRdb reanalysed the multiplex PCR reads using MiXCR and keeps one entry per CDR3 protein. The sample yields under 85,000 distinct CDR3 sequences, 60% to 75% seen once. Starting material for RNA and DNA co-extraction consisted of about 17-32 mg of unsorted bulk tissue. Specimen: liver tumor tissue from sampling region 1. Subset indicated: tumor region T1, superior pole. The receptors originated from a man between 40 and 49 years old with primary liver carcinoma and hepatitis B virus infection.

A word on this clonotype: A read error may produce the germline difference seen at one junction end. The V and J genes are TRBV7-3 and TRBJ1-6; possible D gene TRBD1, 5 bases. Germline CDR1 SGHTA, CDR2 FQGTGA. This CDR3 comprises 15 residues. CDR3 residues: CANSLTQGDNSPLHF. DNA of the CDR3: TGTGCCAACAGCTTAACGCAGGGCGACAATTCACCCCTCCACTTT.

Details on this clonotype: The junction departs from the called germline gene at one end, perhaps through a read error. This sequence joins TRBV5-1 and TRBJ2-6; TRBD1 agrees at 8 bases. Germline CDR1 SGHRS, CDR2 YFSETQ. This CDR3 is 18 amino acids long. The CDR3 spells CASSLRAGGYSGANVLTF. CDR3 nucleotides: TGCGCCAGCAGCTTGCGGGCAGGGGGCTACTCTGGGGCCAACGTCCTGACCTTC.

To note about this clonotype: At one of its ends the junction is not consistent with the germline gene, which may arise from a read error. The CDR3 DNA sequence: TGTGCCATCAGTTACTCCCCGATGTCTGAGCAGTTCTTC. Translating gives CAISYSPMSEQFF. This rearrangement joins TRBV6-5 to TRBJ2-1; D gene uncertain. CDR3 size: 13 residues. CDR1 is MNHEY and CDR2 is SVGAGI in the germline V gene.

In regard to this clonotype: One end of the junction fails to match germline, which may point to a read error. The chain joins TRBV10-2 to TRBJ1-1; D gene ambiguous. The CDR3 spans 15 residues. CDR1 and CDR2 from the germline V gene are WSHSY and SAAADI. CDR3 bases: TGCGCTAGCAGTGAGTCAAGCATTATGAACACTGAAGCTTTCTTT. Translation: CASSESSIMNTEAFF.